This TCR beta chain was sequenced in a study of control samples from healthy donors and cancer patients. Germline-derived CDR1 and CDR2 are SGDLS and YYNGEE. V lost 3 bases, J lost 8 bases, and 17 bases lay in between. This CDR3 is 14 amino acids long. Libraries were prepared by immunoSEQ multiplex PCR; TCRdb keeps only in-frame clonotypes and omits some of them. The data show roughly 34,000 clones, about 88% seen once. The sample comprised PBMCs. The chain recombines TRBV9 with TRBJ1-2, with D unclear. This clonotype originated in a woman aged 40 to 55 with lung cancer. The CDR3 sequence is CASSGGGGPRGYTF. The CDR3, as DNA: TGTGCCAGCAGCGGTGGTGGCGGACCTCGGGGCTACACCTTC.